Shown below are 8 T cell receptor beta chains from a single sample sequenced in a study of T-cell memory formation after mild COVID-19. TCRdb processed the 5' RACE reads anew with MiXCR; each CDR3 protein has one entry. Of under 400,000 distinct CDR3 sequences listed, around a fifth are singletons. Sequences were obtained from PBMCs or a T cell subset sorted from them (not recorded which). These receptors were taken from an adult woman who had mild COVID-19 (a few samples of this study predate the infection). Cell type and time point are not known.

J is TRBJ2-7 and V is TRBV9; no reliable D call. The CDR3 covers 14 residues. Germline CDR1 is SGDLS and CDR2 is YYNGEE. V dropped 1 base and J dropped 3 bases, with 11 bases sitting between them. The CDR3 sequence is CASSVTGQIYEQYF. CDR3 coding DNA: TGTGCCAGCAGCGTAACCGGGCAGATCTACGAGCAGTACTTC.

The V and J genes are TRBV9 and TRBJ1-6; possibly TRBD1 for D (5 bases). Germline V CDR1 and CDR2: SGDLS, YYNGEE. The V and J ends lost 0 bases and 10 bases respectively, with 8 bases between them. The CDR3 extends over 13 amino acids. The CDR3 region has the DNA TGTGCCAGCAGCGTAGGGTCAGGGTCACCCCTCCACTTT. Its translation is CASSVGSGSPLHF.

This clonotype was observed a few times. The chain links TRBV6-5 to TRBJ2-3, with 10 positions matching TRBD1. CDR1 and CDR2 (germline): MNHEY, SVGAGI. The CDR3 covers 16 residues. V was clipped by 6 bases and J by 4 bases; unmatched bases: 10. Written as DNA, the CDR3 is TGTGCCAGCAGGAGACAGGGGGCTTCGTTCTCAGATACGCAGTATTTT. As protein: CASRRQGASFSDTQYF.

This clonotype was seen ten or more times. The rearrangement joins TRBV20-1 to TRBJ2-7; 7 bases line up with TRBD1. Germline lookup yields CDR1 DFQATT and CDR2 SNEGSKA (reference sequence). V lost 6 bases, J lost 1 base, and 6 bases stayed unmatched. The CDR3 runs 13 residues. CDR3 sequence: CSASGTDSYEQYF. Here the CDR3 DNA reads TGCAGTGCCTCCGGGACAGATTCCTACGAGCAGTACTTC.

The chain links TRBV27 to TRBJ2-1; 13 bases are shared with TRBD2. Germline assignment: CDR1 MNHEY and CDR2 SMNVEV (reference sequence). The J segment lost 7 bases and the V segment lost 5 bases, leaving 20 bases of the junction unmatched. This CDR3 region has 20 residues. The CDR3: CASSPILGLAGVPYGNEQFF. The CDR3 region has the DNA TGTGCCAGCAGTCCTATCCTTGGACTAGCGGGGGTCCCCTATGGGAATGAGCAGTTCTTC.

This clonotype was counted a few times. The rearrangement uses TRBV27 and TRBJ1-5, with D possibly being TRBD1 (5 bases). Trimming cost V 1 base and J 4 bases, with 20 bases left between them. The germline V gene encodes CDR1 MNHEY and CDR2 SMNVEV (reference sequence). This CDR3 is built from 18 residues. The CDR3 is CASSLYALDQGLNQPQHF. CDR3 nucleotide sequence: TGTGCCAGCAGTTTATATGCCCTGGATCAGGGACTTAATCAGCCCCAGCATTTT.

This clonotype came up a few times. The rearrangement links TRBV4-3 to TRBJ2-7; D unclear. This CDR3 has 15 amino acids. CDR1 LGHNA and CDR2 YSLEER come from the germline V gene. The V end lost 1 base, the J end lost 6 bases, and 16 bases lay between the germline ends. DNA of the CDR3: TGCGCCAGCAGCCAAGGGGTTCGGTCTAAGCGCGAGCAGTACTTC. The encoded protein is CASSQGVRSKREQYF.

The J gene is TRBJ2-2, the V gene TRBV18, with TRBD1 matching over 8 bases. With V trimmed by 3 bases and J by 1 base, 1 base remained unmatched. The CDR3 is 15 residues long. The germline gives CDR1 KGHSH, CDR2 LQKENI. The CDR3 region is CASSPDRENTGELFF. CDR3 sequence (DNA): TGTGCCAGCTCACCGGACAGGGAGAACACCGGGGAGCTGTTTTTT.